This record covers a single T cell receptor (beta chain). With 1 base removed from V and 4 bases from J, the gap between germline ends came to 12 bases. The CDR3 is 15 amino acids. Germline values: CDR1 LNHDA, CDR2 SQIVND (reference sequence). The sample comes from a study of blood T cell repertoires in COVID-19. About the study: The United States, Italy and Spain were the sources of the acute and convalescent COVID-19 samples. T cells, B-cell-depleted T cells, or PBMCs provided the cDNA or gDNA that served as material.

Original data processing: Amplification from reference gene primers served as the basis for estimated nucleated cell counts. Profiled with immunoSEQ multiplex PCR; TCRdb holds only in-frame clones, not every one. V, J and clone size reflect that table, while D and trimming were determined from the DNA. This table has 93,000 or so clones, about 90% appearing once. Source material: peripheral blood. The receptor comes from a human donor in a cohort sampled during active COVID-19. The rearrangement links TRBV19 to TRBJ2-3; D ambiguous. CDR3 sequence (DNA): TGTGCCAGTAGTATAGGTGCCTCCGCGGCAGATACGCAGTATTTT. It specifies CASSIGASAADTQYF.